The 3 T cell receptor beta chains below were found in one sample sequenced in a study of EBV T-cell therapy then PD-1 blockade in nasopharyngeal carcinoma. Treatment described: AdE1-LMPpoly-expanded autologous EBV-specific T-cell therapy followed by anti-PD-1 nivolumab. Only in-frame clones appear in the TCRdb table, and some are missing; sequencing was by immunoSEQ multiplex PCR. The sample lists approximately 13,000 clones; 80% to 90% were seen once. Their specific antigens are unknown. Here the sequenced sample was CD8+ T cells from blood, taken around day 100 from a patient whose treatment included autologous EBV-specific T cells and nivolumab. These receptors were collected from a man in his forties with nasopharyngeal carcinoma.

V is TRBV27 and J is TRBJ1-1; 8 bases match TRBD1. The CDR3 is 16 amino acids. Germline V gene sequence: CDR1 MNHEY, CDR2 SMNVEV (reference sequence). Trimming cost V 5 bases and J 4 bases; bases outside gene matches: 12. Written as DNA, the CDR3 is TGTGCCAGCAGTGCCCTCCGGACAGGGTTGGGCACTGAAGCTTTCTTT. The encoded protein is CASSALRTGLGTEAFF.

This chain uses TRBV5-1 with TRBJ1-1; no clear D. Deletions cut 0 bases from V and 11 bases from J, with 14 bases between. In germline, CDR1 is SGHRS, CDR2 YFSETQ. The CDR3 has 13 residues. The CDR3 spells CASSLGLPGGAFF. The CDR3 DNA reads TGCGCCAGCAGCTTGGGACTCCCAGGAGGTGCTTTCTTT.

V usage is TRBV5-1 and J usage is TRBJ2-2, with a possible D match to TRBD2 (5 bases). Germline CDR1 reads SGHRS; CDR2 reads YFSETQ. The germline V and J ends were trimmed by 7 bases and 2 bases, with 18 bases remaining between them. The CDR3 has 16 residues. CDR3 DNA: TGCGCCAGCGAGATTCTACCGGGAAGAAACACCGGGGAGCTGTTTTTT. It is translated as CASEILPGRNTGELFF.